This T cell receptor (beta chain) was observed in a study of regulatory T cells in long-lasting Graves disease. To make TCR beta libraries, researchers used iRepertoire HTBI primers and Arm-PCR of CDR3 regions. MiXCR, run by TCRdb on the multiplex PCR reads, gives a single entry per CDR3 protein. The sample contains some 500,000 distinct CDR3 sequences, approximately 16% of which appear only once. CDR1 and CDR2 from the germline V gene are SGHRS and YFSETQ. Deletions cut 5 bases from V and 6 bases from J, with 21 bases between. The CDR3 runs 16 residues. The time point: newly diagnosed GD, antithyroid drugs for less than 3 months. RNA isolated from PBMCs was used to make the TCR library. This clonotype was detected many times. Another study also made use of these data, one on T cells in Graves' hyperthyroidism and ophthalmopathy. From that second work: Diagnostic decisions used clinical symptoms, serum thyroxine and TRAb, thyroid ultrasound and orbital computed tomography. An initial round of RT-PCR targeting the TCR CDR3 relied on the HTBI primer set. The model foresaw ophthalmopathy a median approximately 6.1 months prior to onset.

The receptor was isolated from a woman aged 40 to 65 with Graves disease. The sequences come from peripheral blood mononuclear cells (PBMCs), collected at new diagnosis, from a patient treated with antithyroid drugs. V is TRBV5-1 and J is TRBJ1-5, with TRBD1 as a possible D gene (5 bases). CDR3 sequence: CASRSSLRGESQPQHF. In DNA, the CDR3 is TGCGCCAGCAGGTCGAGCTTAAGGGGAGAGAGTCAGCCCCAGCATTTT. Combining the CDR3 with reference TRBV5-1 and TRBJ1-5 gives the whole variable domain KAGVTQTPRYLIKTRGQQVTLSCSPISGHRSVSWYQQTPGQGLQFLFEYFSETQRNKGNFPGRFSGRQFSNSRSEMNVSTLELGDSALYLCASRSSLRGESQPQHFGDGTRLSIL.